The present entry profiles one TCR beta chain with its context. This record comes from a study of shared clonotypes between healthy human individuals. V was shortened by 0 bases and J by 3 bases, with 9 bases between the two germline ends. The CDR3 length is 14 residues. Germline CDR1 and CDR2: SGHRS and YFSETQ. Assay used: immunoSEQ multiplex PCR; TCRdb lists only in-frame clones, some missing. This table holds more than 400,000 clones, 70% to 80% found once. The rearrangement links TRBV5-1 to TRBJ2-5; D possibly corresponds to TRBD1 (6 bases). The sequencing sample was made of PBMCs. The receptor's source is a middle-aged woman in good health. Some clones in this sample may be carry-over from other donors' samples. The CDR3 nucleotides read TGCGCCAGCAGCTTGGTGTCAGGGGAAGAGACCCAGTACTTC. It encodes CASSLVSGEETQYF. Full variable domain (missing parts from reference TRBV5-1 and TRBJ2-5): KAGVTQTPRYLIKTRGQQVTLSCSPISGHRSVSWYQQTPGQGLQFLFEYFSETQRNKGNFPGRFSGRQFSNSRSEMNVSTLELGDSALYLCASSLVSGEETQYFGPGTRLLVL.